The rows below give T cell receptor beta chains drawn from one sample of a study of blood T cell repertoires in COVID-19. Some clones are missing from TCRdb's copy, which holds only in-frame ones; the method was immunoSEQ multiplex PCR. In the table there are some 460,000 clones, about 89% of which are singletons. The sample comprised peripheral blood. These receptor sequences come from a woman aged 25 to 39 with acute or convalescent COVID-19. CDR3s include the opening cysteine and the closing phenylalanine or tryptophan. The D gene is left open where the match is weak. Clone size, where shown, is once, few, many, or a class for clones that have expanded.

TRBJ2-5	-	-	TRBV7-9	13	CASSFTGSETQYF	TGTGCCAGCAGCTTCACAGGGAGTGAGACCCAGTACTTC
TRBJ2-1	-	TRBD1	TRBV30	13	CAWGTATYNEQFF	TGTGCCTGGGGGACAGCCACCTACAATGAGCAGTTCTTC
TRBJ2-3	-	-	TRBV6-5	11	CASSQTDTQYF	TGTGCCAGCAGTCAGACAGATACGCAGTATTTT
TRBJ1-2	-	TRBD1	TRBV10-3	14	CAIRGTGGARGYTF	TGTGCCATCAGGGGAACAGGGGGCGCCCGGGGCTACACCTTC
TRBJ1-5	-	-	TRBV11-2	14	CASSSSDQRQPQHF	TGTGCCAGCAGCTCATCTGACCAGAGGCAGCCCCAGCATTTT
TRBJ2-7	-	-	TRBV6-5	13	CASRTGPSYEQYF	TGTGCCAGCAGGACAGGACCTTCCTACGAGCAGTACTTC
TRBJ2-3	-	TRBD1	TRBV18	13	CASSPGTGDTQYF	TGTGCCAGCTCACCAGGGACAGGAGATACGCAGTATTTT
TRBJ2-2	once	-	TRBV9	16	CASSFSKLENTGELFF	TGTGCCAGCAGCTTCTCCAAATTAGAGAACACCGGGGAGCTGTTTTTT
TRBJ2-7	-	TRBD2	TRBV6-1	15	CASSEVPGGNYEQYF	TGTGCCAGCAGTGAAGTGCCGGGGGGTAACTACGAGCAGTACTTC
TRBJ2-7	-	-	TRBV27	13	CASSPQDSYEQYF	TGTGCCAGCAGTCCCCAGGACTCCTACGAGCAGTACTTC
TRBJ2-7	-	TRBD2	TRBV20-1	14	CSASRLAENYEQYF	TGCAGTGCTAGTAGACTAGCGGAGAACTACGAGCAGTACTTC
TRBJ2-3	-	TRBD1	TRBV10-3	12	CAIKTGSDTQYF	TGTGCCATAAAGACAGGGTCAGATACGCAGTATTTT
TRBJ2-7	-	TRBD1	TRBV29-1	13	CSVYRDRGFEQYF	TGCAGCGTTTACCGGGACAGGGGTTTCGAGCAGTACTTC
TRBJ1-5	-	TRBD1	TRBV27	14	CASTSWTGAGPQHF	TGTGCCAGCACCAGCTGGACAGGGGCGGGGCCCCAGCATTTT
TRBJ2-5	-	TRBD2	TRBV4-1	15	CASSQGLGWQETQYF	TGCGCCAGCAGCCAGGGACTAGGCTGGCAAGAGACCCAGTACTTC
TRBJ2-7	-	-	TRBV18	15	CASSPGLGQSYEQYF	TGTGCCAGCTCACCAGGACTAGGACAGAGCTACGAGCAGTACTTC
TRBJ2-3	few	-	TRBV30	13	CAGGRTSQDTQYF	TGTGCCGGAGGCCGCACCTCACAAGATACGCAGTATTTT
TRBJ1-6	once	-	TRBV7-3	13	CASSISGDSPLHF	TGTGCCAGCAGCATCAGCGGGGATTCACCCCTCCACTTT
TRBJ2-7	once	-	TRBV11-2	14	CASSLGRGADEQYF	TGTGCCAGCAGCTTAGGACGGGGGGCCGACGAGCAGTACTTC
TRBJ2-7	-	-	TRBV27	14	CASSPTAQGYEQYF	TGTGCCAGCAGCCCTACGGCCCAGGGCTACGAGCAGTACTTC
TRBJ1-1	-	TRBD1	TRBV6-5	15	CASSYSTGWDTEAFF	TGTGCCAGCAGTTATTCGACAGGGTGGGACACTGAAGCTTTCTTT
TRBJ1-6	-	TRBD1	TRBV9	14	CASPGGSRNSPLHF	TGTGCCAGCCCAGGGGGATCTCGCAATTCACCCCTCCACTTT
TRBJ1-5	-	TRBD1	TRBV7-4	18	CASSRDDRGRHGNQPQHF	TGTGCCAGCAGCCGCGATGACAGGGGGCGACATGGCAATCAGCCCCAGCATTTT
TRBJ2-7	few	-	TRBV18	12	CASSRGMYEQYF	TGTGCCAGCTCAAGGGGGATGTACGAGCAGTACTTC
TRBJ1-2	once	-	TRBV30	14	CAWSVSGANYGYTF	TGTGCCTGGAGTGTATCCGGAGCTAACTATGGCTACACCTTC
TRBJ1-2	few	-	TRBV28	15	CASSLCSGGNCGYTF	TGTGCCAGCAGTTTATGTTCTGGGGGCAATTGTGGCTACACCTTC
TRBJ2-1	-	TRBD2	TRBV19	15	CASRYTSGSYNEQFF	TGTGCCAGTAGATATACTAGCGGCTCCTACAATGAGCAGTTCTTC
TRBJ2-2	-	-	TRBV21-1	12	CASSRPTGELFF	TGTGCCAGCTCCAGGCCCACCGGGGAGCTGTTTTTT
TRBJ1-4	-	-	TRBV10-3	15	CAISEQGSSGEKLFF	TGTGCCATCAGTGAACAGGGCTCCTCGGGGGAAAAACTGTTTTTT
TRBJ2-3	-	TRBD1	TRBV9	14	CASSGQGAGDTQYF	TGTGCCAGCAGCGGACAGGGTGCCGGAGATACGCAGTATTTT
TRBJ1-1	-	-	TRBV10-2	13	CASNGGGRTEAFF	TGCGCCAGCAACGGGGGAGGTCGAACTGAAGCTTTCTTT
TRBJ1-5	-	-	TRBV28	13	CASSLQGSQPQHF	TGTGCCAGCAGTTTACAGGGATCCCAGCCCCAGCATTTT
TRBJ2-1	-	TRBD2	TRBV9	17	CASSVAPIAGGRNEQFF	TGTGCCAGCAGCGTAGCTCCCATCGCGGGGGGGCGCAATGAGCAGTTCTTC
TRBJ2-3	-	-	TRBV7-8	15	CASQKTSGAVDTQYF	TGTGCCAGCCAAAAAACCTCAGGGGCGGTAGATACGCAGTATTTT
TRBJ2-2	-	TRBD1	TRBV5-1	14	CASRDRVGTGELFF	TGCGCCAGCAGAGACAGGGTAGGCACCGGGGAGCTGTTTTTT
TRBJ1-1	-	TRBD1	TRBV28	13	CASRRQGLGEAFF	TGTGCCAGCAGGAGACAGGGTTTGGGTGAAGCTTTCTTT
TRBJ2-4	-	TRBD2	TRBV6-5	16	CASSYISSGAKNIQYF	TGTGCCAGCAGTTACATTTCTAGCGGGGCCAAAAACATTCAGTACTTC
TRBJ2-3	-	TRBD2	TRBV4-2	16	CASSRGDGGVTDTQYF	TGTGCCAGCAGCCGAGGGGACGGGGGGGTCACAGATACGCAGTATTTT
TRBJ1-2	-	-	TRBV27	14	CASSLGRGAYGYTF	TGTGCCAGCAGTTTGGGCAGGGGAGCGTATGGCTACACCTTC
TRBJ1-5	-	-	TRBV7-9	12	CASSFEDQPQHF	TGTGCCAGCAGCTTTGAGGATCAGCCCCAGCATTTT
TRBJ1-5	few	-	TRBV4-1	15	CASSQELGGTQPQHF	TGCGCCAGCAGCCAAGAACTAGGGGGAACCCAGCCCCAGCATTTT
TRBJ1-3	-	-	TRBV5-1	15	CASSLSGVSGNTIYF	TGCGCCAGCAGCTTGTCGGGGGTCTCTGGAAACACCATATATTTT
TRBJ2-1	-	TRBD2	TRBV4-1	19	CASSQRAPGLAGIDNEQFF	TGCGCCAGCAGCCAAAGGGCTCCGGGACTAGCGGGAATAGACAATGAGCAGTTCTTC
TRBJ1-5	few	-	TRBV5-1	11	CARNLVQPQHF	TGCGCCAGAAACTTAGTTCAGCCCCAGCATTTT
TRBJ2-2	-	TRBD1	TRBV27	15	CASSSRDRGPGELFF	TGTGCCAGCAGTTCCCGGGACAGGGGTCCCGGGGAGCTGTTTTTT
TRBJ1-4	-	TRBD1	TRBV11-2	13	CASRGQFNEKLFF	TGTGCCAGCAGGGGACAGTTTAATGAAAAACTGTTTTTT